This T cell receptor beta chain stems from a study of identical twins. General study results and limits: Without tracking the same donors, conclusions rested on cross-sectional statistical analysis. Out-of-frame TCR alpha sharing in monozygotic twins exceeded recombination model predictions.

cDNA molecules carried unique molecular identifiers, and template switching added a universal primer site. TCRdb processed the 5' RACE reads anew with MiXCR; each CDR3 protein has one entry. The sample includes hundreds of thousands of distinct CDR3 sequences, roughly 6.2% of them seen just once. Germline V gene lookup returns CDR1 MNHNS and CDR2 SASEGT. V lost 4 bases to trimming and J lost 4 bases, with 7 bases between them. The CDR3 is 12 amino acids. As regards this clonotype: Antigen: not known.

The material sequenced was naive T cells sorted from blood. This clonotype was sampled from a man aged 18 to 29 in good health. The chain recombines TRBV6-1 with TRBJ1-1; no clear D. The CDR3 spells CASSGAVTEAFF. The CDR3 nucleotides are TGTGCCAGCAGTGGCGCCGTCACTGAAGCTTTCTTT.